This T cell receptor beta chain was documented in a study of T cell responses to AZD1222 COVID-19 vaccine. Whole-study results and caveats: Reportedly, close to half of spike-specific TCRs are directed against unmutated variant regions. In a largely white British group with more females than males, clonal diversity was possibly underestimated. Repertoires were collected only later (after the peak T cell response had occurred).

The germline gives CDR1 LNHDA, CDR2 SQIVND (reference sequence). Trimming cost V 7 bases and J 8 bases; bases outside gene matches: 8. The CDR3 consists of 13 residues. The data were produced by immunoSEQ multiplex PCR, yet TCRdb's version contains in-frame clones alone and is incomplete. The repertoire includes some 100,000 clones, around 87% of them detected once, and 3.5% to 4.5% sits in the top ten. This clone occurred a few times. What it binds is not known. This receptor was obtained from an adult in good health. The V and J genes are TRBV19 and TRBJ1-2; 9 nucleotides agree with TRBD1. The input for sequencing was peripheral blood, taken on day 0 of MenACWY control vaccination. CDR3 nucleotides: TGTGCCAGTAATCAGGACAGGGGTGGAGGCTACACCTTC. This encodes CASNQDRGGGYTF.